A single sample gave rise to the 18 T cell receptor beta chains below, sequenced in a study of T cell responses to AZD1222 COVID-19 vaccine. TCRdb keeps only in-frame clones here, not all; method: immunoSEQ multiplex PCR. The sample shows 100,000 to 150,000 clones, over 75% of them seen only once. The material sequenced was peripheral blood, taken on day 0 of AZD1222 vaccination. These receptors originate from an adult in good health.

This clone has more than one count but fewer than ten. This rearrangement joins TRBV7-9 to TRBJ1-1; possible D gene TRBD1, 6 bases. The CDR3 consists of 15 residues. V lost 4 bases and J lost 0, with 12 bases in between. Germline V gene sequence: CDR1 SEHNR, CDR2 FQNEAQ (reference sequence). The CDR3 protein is CASSSTGLMNTEAFF. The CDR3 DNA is TGTGCCAGCAGCTCGACAGGCCTGATGAACACTGAAGCTTTCTTT.

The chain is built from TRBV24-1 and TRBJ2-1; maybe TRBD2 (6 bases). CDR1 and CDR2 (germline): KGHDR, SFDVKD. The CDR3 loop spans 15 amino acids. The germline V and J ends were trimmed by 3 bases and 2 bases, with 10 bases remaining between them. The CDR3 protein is CATSDLAQPYNEQFF. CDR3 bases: TGTGCCACCAGTGATCTAGCGCAGCCCTACAATGAGCAGTTCTTC.

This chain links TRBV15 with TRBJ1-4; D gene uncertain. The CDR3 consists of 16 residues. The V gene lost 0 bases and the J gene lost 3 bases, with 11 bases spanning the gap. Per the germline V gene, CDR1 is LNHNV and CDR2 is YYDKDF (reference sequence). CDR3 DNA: TGTGCCACCAGCAGAGATCCTCGCGGGGCTAATGAAAAACTGTTTTTT. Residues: CATSRDPRGANEKLFF.

DNA for the CDR3: TGTGCCAGCAGCCAATTCCCCAGCTCCTACAATGAGCAGTTCTTC. It specifies CASSQFPSSYNEQFF. The V and J genes are TRBV3-1 (or the pseudogene TRBV3-2) and TRBJ2-1; D is undetermined. CDR3 length: 15 amino acids. V shed 2 bases and J shed 0 bases, with 8 bases lying between them. Germline CDR1 is LGHDT and CDR2 is YNNKEL (reference sequence).

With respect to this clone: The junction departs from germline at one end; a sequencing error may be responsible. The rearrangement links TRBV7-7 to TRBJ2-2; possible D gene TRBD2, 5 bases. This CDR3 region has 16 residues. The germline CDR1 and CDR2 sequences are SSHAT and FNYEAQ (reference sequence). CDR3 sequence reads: CASTPGRGANTGELFF. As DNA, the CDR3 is TGTGCTAGCACCCCTGGACGGGGAGCGAACACCGGGGAGCTGTTTTTT. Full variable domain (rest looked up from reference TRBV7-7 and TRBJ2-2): GAGVSQSPRYKVTKRGQDVTLRCDPISSHATLYWYQQALGQGPEFLTYFNYEAQPDKSGLPSDRFSAERPEGSISTLTIQRTEQRDSAMYRCASTPGRGANTGELFFGEGSRLTVL.

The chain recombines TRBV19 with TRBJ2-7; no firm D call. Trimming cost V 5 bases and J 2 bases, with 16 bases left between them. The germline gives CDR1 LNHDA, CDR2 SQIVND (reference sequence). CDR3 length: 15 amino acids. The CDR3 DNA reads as TGTGCCAGTAGTTTATCGGTCTCTCAAACCTACGAGCAGTACTTC. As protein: CASSLSVSQTYEQYF.

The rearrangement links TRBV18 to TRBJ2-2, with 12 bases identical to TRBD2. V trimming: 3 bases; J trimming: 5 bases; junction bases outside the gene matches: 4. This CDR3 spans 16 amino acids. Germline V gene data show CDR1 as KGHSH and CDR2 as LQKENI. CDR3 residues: CASSPLGTSGTGELFF. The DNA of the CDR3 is TGTGCCAGCTCACCTCTCGGGACTAGCGGGACCGGGGAGCTGTTTTTT.

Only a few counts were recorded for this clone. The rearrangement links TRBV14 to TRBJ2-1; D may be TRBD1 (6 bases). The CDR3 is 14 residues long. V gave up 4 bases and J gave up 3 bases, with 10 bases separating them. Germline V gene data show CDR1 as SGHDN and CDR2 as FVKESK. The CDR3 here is CASSPGQFYNEQFF. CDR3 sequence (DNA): TGTGCCAGCAGCCCCGGACAGTTCTACAATGAGCAGTTCTTC.

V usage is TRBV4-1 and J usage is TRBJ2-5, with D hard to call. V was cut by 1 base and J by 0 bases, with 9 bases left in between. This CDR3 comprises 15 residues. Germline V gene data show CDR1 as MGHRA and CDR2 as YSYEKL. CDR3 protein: CASSQAGGYQETQYF. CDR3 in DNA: TGCGCCAGCAGCCAAGCGGGTGGGTACCAAGAGACCCAGTACTTC.

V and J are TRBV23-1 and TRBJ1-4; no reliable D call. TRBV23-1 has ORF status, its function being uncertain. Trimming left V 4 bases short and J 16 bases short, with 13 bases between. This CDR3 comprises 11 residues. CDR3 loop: CASSPPKEAFF. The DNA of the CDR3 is TGCGCCAGCAGTCCACCCAAGGAGGCGTTTTTT.

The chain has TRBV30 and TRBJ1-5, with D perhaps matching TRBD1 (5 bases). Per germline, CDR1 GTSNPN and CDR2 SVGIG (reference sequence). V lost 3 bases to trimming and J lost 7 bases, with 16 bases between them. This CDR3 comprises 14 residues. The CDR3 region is CAWSPPGGMQPQHF. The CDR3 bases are TGTGCCTGGAGCCCACCCGGGGGTATGCAGCCCCAGCATTTT.

The DNA for the CDR3 is TGTGCCAGCAGTATCTGGACAGGGGGCGAGGGCGAGCAGTACTTC. Protein sequence: CASSIWTGGEGEQYF. The chain combines TRBV28 with TRBJ2-7; TRBD1 matches 11 bases. CDR1 MDHEN and CDR2 SYDVKM come from the germline V gene. The CDR3 is made up of 15 amino acids. V was pared by 5 bases and J by 6 bases, with 9 bases of the junction left unmatched.

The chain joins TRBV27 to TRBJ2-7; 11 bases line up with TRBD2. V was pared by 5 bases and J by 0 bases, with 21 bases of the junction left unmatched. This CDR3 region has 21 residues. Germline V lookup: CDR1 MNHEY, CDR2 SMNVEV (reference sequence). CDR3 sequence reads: CASSPKGSYGVAGGSSYEQYF. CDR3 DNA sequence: TGTGCCAGCAGTCCAAAGGGATCCTACGGGGTAGCGGGAGGGTCCTCCTACGAGCAGTACTTC.

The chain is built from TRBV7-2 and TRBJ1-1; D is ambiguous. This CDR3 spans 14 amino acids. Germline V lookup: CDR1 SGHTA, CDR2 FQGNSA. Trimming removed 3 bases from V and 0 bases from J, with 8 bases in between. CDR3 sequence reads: CASSLARMNTEAFF. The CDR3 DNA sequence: TGTGCCAGCAGCTTGGCACGAATGAACACTGAAGCTTTCTTT. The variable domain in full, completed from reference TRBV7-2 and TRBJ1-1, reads GAGVSQSPSNKVTEKGKDVELRCDPISGHTALYWYRQSLGQGLEFLIYFQGNSAPDKSGLPSDRFSAERTGGSVSTLTIQRTQQEDSAVYLCASSLARMNTEAFFGQGTRLTVV.

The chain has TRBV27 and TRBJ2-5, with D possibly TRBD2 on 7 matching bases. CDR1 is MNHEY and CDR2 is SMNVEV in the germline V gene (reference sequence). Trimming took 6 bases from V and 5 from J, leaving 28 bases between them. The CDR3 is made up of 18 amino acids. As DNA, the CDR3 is TGTGCCAGCAGAGGGGGGGGCTGGGCGGGGGTACTGGGGGAGACCCAGTACTTC. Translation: CASRGGGWAGVLGETQYF.

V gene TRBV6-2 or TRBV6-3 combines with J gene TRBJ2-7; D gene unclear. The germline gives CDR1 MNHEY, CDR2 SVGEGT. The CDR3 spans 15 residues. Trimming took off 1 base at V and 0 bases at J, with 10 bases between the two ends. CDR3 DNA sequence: TGTGCCAGCAGTTACTTTGCGGCAGGCTCCTACGAGCAGTACTTC. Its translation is CASSYFAAGSYEQYF.

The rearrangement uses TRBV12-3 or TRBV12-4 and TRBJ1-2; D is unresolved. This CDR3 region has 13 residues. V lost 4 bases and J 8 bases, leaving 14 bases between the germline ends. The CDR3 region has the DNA TGTGCCAGCAGTTCGTCGGTCACCGGGGGCTACACCTTC. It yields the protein CASSSSVTGGYTF.

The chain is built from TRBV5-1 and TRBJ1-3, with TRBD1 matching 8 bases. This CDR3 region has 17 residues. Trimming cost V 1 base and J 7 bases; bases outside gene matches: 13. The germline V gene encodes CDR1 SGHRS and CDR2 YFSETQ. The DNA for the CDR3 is TGCGCCAGCAGCTTGACAGGACAGGGAACCAGGGGGAACACCATATATTTT. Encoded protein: CASSLTGQGTRGNTIYF.